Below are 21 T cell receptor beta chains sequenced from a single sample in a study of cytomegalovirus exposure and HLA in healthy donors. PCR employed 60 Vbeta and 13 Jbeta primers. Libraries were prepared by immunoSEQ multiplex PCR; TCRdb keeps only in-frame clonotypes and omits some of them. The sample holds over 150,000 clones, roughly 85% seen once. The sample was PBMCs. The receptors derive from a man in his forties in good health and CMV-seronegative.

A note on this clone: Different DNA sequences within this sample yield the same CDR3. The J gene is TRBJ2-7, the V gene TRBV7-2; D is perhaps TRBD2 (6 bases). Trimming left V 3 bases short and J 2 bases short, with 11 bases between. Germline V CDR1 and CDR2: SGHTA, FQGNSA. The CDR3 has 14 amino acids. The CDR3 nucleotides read TGTGCCAGCAGCTTTGGTGGAGGGGCCTACGAGCAGTACTTC. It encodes CASSFGGGAYEQYF.

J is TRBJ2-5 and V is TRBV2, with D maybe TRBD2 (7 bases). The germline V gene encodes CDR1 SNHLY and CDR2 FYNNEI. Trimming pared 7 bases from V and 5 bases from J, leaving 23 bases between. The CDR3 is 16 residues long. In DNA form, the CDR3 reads TGTGCCAGCATCTGGAGGGGGGAGGGCCGAGGCGAGACCCAGTACTTC. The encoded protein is CASIWRGEGRGETQYF. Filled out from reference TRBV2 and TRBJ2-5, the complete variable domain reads EPEVTQTPSHQVTQMGQEVILRCVPISNHLYFYWYRQILGQKVEFLVSFYNNEISEKSEIFDDQFSVERPDGSNFTLKIRSTKLEDSAMYFCASIWRGEGRGETQYFGPGTRLLVL.

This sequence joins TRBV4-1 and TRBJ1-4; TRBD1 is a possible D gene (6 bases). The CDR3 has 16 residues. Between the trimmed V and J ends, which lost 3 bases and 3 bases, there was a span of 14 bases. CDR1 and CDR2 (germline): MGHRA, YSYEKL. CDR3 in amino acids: CASSQGDIRANEKLFF. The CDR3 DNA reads TGCGCCAGCAGCCAGGGGGACATTAGAGCTAATGAAAAACTGTTTTTT.

The CDR3 is CASSLDQGAQSIQYF. The CDR3 DNA reads TGCGCCAGCAGCTTGGACCAGGGGGCGCAAAGCATTCAGTACTTC. The chain combines TRBV5-1 with TRBJ2-4; 8 nucleotides align to TRBD1. J gave up 9 bases and V 0 bases, and 8 bases lay outside the gene matches. Germline CDR1 and CDR2: SGHRS and YFSETQ. CDR3 length: 15 amino acids.

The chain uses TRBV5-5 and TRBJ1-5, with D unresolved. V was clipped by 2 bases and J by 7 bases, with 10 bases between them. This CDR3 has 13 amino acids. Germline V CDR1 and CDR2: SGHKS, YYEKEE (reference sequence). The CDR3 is CASSFQAGQPQHF. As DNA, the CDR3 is TGTGCCAGCAGCTTCCAAGCCGGGCAGCCCCAGCATTTT.

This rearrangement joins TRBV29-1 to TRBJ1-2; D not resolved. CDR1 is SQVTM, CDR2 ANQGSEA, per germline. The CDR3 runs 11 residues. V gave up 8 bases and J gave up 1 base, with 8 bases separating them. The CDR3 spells CSSADNYGYTF. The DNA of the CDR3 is TGCAGCTCCGCGGATAACTATGGCTACACCTTC.

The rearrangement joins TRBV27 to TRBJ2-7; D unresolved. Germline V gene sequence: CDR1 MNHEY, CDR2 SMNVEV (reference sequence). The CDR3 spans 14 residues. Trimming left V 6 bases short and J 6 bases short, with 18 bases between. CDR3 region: CASRRFIDAGEQYF. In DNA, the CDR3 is TGTGCCAGCAGGCGGTTCATCGACGCCGGCGAGCAGTACTTC.

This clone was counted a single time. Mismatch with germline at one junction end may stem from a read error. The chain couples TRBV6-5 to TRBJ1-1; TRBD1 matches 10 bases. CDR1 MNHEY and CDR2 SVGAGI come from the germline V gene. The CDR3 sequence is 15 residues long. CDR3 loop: CASFTLAGTGATKVF. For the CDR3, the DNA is TGTGCCAGTTTTACCCTCGCCGGGACAGGGGCCACTAAAGTCTTT.

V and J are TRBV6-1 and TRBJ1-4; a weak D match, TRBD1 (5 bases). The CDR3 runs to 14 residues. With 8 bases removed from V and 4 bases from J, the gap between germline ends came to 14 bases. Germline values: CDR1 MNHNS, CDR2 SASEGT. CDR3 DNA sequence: TGTGCCAGCTTTTCGACAGCCATTAATGAAAAACTGTTTTTT. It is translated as CASFSTAINEKLFF.

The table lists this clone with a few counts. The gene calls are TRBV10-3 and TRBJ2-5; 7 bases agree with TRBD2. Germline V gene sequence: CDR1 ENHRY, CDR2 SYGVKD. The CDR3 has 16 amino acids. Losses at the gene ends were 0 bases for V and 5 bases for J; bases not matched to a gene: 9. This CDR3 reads CAISESVAGEGETQYF. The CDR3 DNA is TGTGCCATCAGTGAGTCGGTCGCGGGAGAGGGGGAGACCCAGTACTTC.

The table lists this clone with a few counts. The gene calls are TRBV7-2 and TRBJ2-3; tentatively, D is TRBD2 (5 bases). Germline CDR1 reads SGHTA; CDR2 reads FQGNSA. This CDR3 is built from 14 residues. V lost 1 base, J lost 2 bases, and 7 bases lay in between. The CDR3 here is CASSLGSATDTQYF. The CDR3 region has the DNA TGTGCCAGCAGCTTAGGTAGCGCCACAGATACGCAGTATTTT.

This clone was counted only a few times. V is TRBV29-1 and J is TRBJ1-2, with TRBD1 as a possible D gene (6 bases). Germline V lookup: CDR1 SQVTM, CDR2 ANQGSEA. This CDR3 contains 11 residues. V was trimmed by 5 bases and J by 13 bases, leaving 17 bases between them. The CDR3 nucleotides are TGCAGCGTTAGGGAACAGGGTAATGTCACCTTC. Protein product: CSVREQGNVTF.

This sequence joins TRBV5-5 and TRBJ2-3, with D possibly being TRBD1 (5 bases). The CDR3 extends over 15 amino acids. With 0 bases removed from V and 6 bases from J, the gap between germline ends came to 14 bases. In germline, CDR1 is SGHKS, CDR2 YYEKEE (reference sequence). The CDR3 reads CASSLVPQGPDTQYF. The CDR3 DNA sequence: TGTGCCAGCAGCTTGGTGCCCCAGGGCCCCGATACGCAGTATTTT.

The CDR3 sequence: CASSPRGTNEKLFF. CDR3 coding DNA: TGTGCCAGCTCACCAAGGGGCACTAATGAAAAACTGTTTTTT. The chain uses TRBV18 and TRBJ1-4, with TRBD1 as a possible D gene (5 bases). Trimming cost V 2 bases and J 2 bases, with 6 bases left between them. CDR3 length equals 14 residues. Germline CDR1 is KGHSH and CDR2 is LQKENI.

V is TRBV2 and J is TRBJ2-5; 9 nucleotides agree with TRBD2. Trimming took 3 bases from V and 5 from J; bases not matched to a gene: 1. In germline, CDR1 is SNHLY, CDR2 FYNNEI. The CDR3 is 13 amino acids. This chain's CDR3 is CASSDLAGETQYF. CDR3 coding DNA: TGTGCCAGCAGTGATCTAGCGGGGGAGACCCAGTACTTC.

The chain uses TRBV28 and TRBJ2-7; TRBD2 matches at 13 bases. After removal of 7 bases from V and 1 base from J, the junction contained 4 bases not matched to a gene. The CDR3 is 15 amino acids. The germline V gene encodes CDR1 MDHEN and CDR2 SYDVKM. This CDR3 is CASTRLAGGSYEQYF. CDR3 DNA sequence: TGTGCCAGCACCCGACTAGCGGGGGGATCCTACGAGCAGTACTTC.

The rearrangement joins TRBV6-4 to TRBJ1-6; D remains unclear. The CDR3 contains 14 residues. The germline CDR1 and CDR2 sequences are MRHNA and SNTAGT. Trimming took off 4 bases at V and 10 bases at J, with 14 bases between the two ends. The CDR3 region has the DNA TGTGCCAGCAGTGTATCAGCCTTCGGGTCACCCCTCCACTTT. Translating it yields CASSVSAFGSPLHF.

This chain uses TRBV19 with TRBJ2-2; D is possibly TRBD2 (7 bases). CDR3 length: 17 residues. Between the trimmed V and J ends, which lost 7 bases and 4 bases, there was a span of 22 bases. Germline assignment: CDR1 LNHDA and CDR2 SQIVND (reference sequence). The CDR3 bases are TGTGCCAGTACCCTGGGGGGGCCAAGGGGTGGCACCGGGGAGCTGTTTTTT. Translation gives CASTLGGPRGGTGELFF. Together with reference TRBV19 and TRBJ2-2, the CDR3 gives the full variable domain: DGGITQSPKYLFRKEGQNVTLSCEQNLNHDAMYWYRQDPGQGLRLIYYSQIVNDFQKGDIAEGYSVSREKKESFPLTVTSAQKNPTAFYLCASTLGGPRGGTGELFFGEGSRLTVL.

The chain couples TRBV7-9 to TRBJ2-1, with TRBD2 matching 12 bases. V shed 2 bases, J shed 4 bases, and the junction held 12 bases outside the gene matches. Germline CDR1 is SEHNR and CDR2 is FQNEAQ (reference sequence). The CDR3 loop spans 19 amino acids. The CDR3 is CASSLWASGRAWGYNEQFF. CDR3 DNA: TGTGCCAGCAGCTTATGGGCTAGCGGGAGGGCGTGGGGGTACAATGAGCAGTTCTTC.

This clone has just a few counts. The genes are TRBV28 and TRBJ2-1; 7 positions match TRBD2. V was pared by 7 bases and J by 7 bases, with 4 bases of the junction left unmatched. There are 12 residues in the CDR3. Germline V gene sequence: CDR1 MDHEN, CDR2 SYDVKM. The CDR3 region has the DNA TGTGCCAGCACCTTGGGGGGGAATGAGCAGTTCTTC. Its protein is CASTLGGNEQFF.

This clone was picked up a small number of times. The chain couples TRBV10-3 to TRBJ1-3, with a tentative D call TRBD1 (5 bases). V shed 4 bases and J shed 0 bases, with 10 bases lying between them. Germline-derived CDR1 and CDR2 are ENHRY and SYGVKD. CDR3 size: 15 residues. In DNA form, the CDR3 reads TGTGCCATCAGTGGACAGCTCGGCTCTGGAAACACCATATATTTT. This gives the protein CAISGQLGSGNTIYF.